This is a list of T cell receptor beta chains from one sample in a study of cytomegalovirus exposure and HLA in healthy donors. Data came from immunoSEQ multiplex PCR; TCRdb stores just in-frame clones and leaves some out. This sample carries just under 65,000 clones, around 93% of them seen once, and the ten largest clones take roughly 6.6%. The sequenced sample consisted of PBMCs. The receptors come from a woman between 18 and 29 years old in good health and CMV-seropositive. The CDR3 runs from the conserved cysteine through the conserved F or W. A D gene is named only where the DNA matches it firmly. Clone size appears in some rows only: once, few, many, or a class for an expanded clone.

j_gene: TRBJ2-5; d_gene: NA; abundance: NA; v_gene: TRBV30; CDR3aa: CAWSRGEFRETQYF
j_gene: TRBJ1-6; d_gene: NA; abundance: NA; v_gene: TRBV6-5; CDR3aa: CASSYSSETANSPLHF
j_gene: TRBJ1-4; d_gene: NA; abundance: NA; v_gene: TRBV19; CDR3aa: CASRRNEKLFF
j_gene: TRBJ2-7; d_gene: TRBD1; abundance: NA; v_gene: TRBV19; CDR3aa: CASSITPGGIRYEQYF
j_gene: TRBJ2-2; d_gene: TRBD1; abundance: NA; v_gene: TRBV28; CDR3aa: CASTPDRGRIPANTGELFF
j_gene: TRBJ1-2; d_gene: TRBD1; abundance: few; v_gene: TRBV5-1; CDR3aa: CASNRDTGDGGYGYTF
j_gene: TRBJ2-3; d_gene: NA; abundance: NA; v_gene: TRBV19; CDR3aa: CASSVGASTDTQYF
j_gene: TRBJ2-5; d_gene: NA; abundance: NA; v_gene: TRBV10-1; CDR3aa: CASSEPWTTKETQYF
j_gene: TRBJ2-5; d_gene: NA; abundance: NA; v_gene: TRBV11-1; CDR3aa: CASSISGGSETQYF
j_gene: TRBJ2-5; d_gene: TRBD1; abundance: NA; v_gene: TRBV7-7; CDR3aa: CASSSTGTGGETQYF
j_gene: TRBJ1-1; d_gene: TRBD1; abundance: NA; v_gene: TRBV7-9; CDR3aa: CASSLGQGKAFF
j_gene: TRBJ2-7; d_gene: TRBD1; abundance: NA; v_gene: TRBV27; CDR3aa: CASSPRQGSYEQYF
j_gene: TRBJ2-5; d_gene: NA; abundance: NA; v_gene: TRBV28; CDR3aa: CASRGEVIAEETQYF
j_gene: TRBJ1-2; d_gene: TRBD1; abundance: NA; v_gene: TRBV5-1; CDR3aa: CASSSSTGVAGYTF
j_gene: TRBJ1-1; d_gene: TRBD1; abundance: NA; v_gene: TRBV7-2; CDR3aa: CASSYDRGQFVAFF
j_gene: TRBJ2-3; d_gene: NA; abundance: NA; v_gene: TRBV6-5; CDR3aa: CASSTRDTTDTQYF
j_gene: TRBJ1-6; d_gene: NA; abundance: NA; v_gene: TRBV4-3; CDR3aa: CASSQYSGGNSPLHF
j_gene: TRBJ2-4; d_gene: NA; abundance: NA; v_gene: TRBV20-1; CDR3aa: CSARAGVQYF
j_gene: TRBJ1-6; d_gene: TRBD1; abundance: NA; v_gene: TRBV30; CDR3aa: CACNPGGSDSPLHF
j_gene: TRBJ2-5; d_gene: TRBD2; abundance: NA; v_gene: TRBV11-1; CDR3aa: CASSLDGSGGETQYF
j_gene: TRBJ2-7; d_gene: NA; abundance: NA; v_gene: TRBV4-2; CDR3aa: CASSHPGQGGYEQYF
j_gene: TRBJ1-6; d_gene: NA; abundance: NA; v_gene: TRBV28; CDR3aa: CASSTLNSPLHF
j_gene: TRBJ2-3; d_gene: TRBD1; abundance: NA; v_gene: TRBV7-2; CDR3aa: CASSSTGGEGDTQYF
j_gene: TRBJ2-2; d_gene: NA; abundance: few; v_gene: TRBV4-1; CDR3aa: CASSQAIAANTGELFF
j_gene: TRBJ2-3; d_gene: NA; abundance: NA; v_gene: TRBV9; CDR3aa: CASTRGSTDTQYF
j_gene: TRBJ1-6; d_gene: NA; abundance: NA; v_gene: TRBV2; CDR3aa: CASSVAGNNSPLHF
j_gene: TRBJ2-7; d_gene: TRBD1; abundance: NA; v_gene: TRBV5-1; CDR3aa: CASRGPQAQGAYEQYF
j_gene: TRBJ2-5; d_gene: TRBD1; abundance: NA; v_gene: TRBV2; CDR3aa: CASSRDRGETQYF
j_gene: TRBJ2-1; d_gene: NA; abundance: NA; v_gene: TRBV28; CDR3aa: CASTGVSYNEQFF
j_gene: TRBJ1-5; d_gene: TRBD1; abundance: NA; v_gene: TRBV19; CDR3aa: CASSISTGAGPGNQPQHF
j_gene: TRBJ2-1; d_gene: TRBD1; abundance: NA; v_gene: TRBV19; CDR3aa: CASSIAVRGNEQFF
j_gene: TRBJ2-5; d_gene: TRBD1; abundance: NA; v_gene: TRBV6-1; CDR3aa: CASSEAVGQGKETQYF
j_gene: TRBJ2-4; d_gene: TRBD2; abundance: NA; v_gene: TRBV6-5; CDR3aa: CASYPREMRNIQYF
j_gene: TRBJ1-1; d_gene: NA; abundance: NA; v_gene: TRBV28; CDR3aa: CASSSPSPSVNTEAFF
j_gene: TRBJ2-7; d_gene: TRBD1; abundance: NA; v_gene: TRBV2; CDR3aa: CASSEGRGPHYEQYF
j_gene: TRBJ1-1; d_gene: NA; abundance: once; v_gene: TRBV18; CDR3aa: CASSPTGLAFF
j_gene: TRBJ1-2; d_gene: NA; abundance: once; v_gene: TRBV6-4; CDR3aa: CASSDTGNYGYTF
j_gene: TRBJ1-6; d_gene: NA; abundance: NA; v_gene: TRBV11-2; CDR3aa: CASSPTLVSSPLHF
j_gene: TRBJ2-5; d_gene: NA; abundance: NA; v_gene: TRBV2; CDR3aa: CASSELVGLAGTQYF
j_gene: TRBJ1-1; d_gene: NA; abundance: NA; v_gene: TRBV30; CDR3aa: CAWSVRGYTEAFF
j_gene: TRBJ2-2; d_gene: NA; abundance: NA; v_gene: TRBV30; CDR3aa: CAWCFKTTGELFF